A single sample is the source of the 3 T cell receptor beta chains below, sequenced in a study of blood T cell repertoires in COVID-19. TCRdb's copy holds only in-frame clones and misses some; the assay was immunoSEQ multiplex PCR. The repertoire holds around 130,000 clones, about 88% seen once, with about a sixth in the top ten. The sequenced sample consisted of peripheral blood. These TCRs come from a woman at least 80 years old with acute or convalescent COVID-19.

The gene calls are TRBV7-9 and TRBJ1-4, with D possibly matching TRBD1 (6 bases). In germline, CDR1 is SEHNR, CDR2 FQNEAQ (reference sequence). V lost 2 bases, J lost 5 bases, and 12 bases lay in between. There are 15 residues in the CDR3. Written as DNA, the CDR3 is TGTGCCAGCAGCTTACGGGGGGGCCCCAATGAAAAACTGTTTTTT. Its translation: CASSLRGGPNEKLFF. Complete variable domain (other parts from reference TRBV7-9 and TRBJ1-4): DTGVSQNPRHKITKRGQNVTFRCDPISEHNRLYWYRQTLGQGPEFLTYFQNEAQLEKSRLLSDRFSAERPKGSFSTLEIQRTEQGDSAMYLCASSLRGGPNEKLFFGSGTQLSVL.

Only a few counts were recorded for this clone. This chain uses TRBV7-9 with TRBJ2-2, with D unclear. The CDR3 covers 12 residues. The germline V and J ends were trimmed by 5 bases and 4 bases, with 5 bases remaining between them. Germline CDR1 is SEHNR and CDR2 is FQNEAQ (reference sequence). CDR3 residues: CASSPGTGELFF. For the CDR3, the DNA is TGTGCCAGCAGCCCCGGCACCGGGGAGCTGTTTTTT.

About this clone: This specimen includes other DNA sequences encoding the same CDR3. The CDR3 DNA reads as TGTGCCAGTTCAAACAGGGATCAGCCCCAGCATTTT. It specifies CASSNRDQPQHF. The rearrangement joins TRBV19 to TRBJ1-5; TRBD1 is a possible D gene (6 bases). The germline V gene has CDR1 LNHDA and CDR2 SQIVND (reference sequence). V was clipped by 8 bases and J by 5 bases, with 10 bases between them. This CDR3 is built from 12 residues.